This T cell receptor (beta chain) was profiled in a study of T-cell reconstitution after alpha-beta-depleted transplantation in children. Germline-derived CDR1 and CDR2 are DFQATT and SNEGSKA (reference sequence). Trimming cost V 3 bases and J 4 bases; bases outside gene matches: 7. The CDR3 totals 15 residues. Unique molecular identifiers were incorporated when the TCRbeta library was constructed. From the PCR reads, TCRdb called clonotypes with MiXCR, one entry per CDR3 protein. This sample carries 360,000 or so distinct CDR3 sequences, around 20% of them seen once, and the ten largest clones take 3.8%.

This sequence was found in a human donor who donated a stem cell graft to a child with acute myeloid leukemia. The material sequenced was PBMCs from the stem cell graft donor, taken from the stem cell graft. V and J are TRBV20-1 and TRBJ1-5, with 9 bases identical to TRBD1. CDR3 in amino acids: CSASLGTGKNQPQHF. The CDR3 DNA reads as TGCAGTGCTAGCCTCGGGACAGGGAAAAATCAGCCCCAGCATTTT.